Listed below are T cell receptor beta chains from one sample, sequenced in a study of blood T cell repertoires in COVID-19. The repertoire was sequenced with immunoSEQ multiplex PCR; TCRdb's copy has only in-frame clones and lacks some. The sample lists more than 70,000 clones, roughly 73% occurring once. Sequencing used peripheral blood. The source is a human donor in a cohort sampled during active COVID-19. Each CDR3 is given with its conserved first and last residue. Not every row has a clone size; where given, it reads once, few, many or a size class.

V gene,clone size,CDR3 protein
TRBV7-6,once,CASSLRPLRQDSYEQYF
TRBV6-6,NA,CASSYSNGGGNEKLFF
TRBV5-1,NA,CASSLAFRGSITDTQYF
TRBV9,NA,CASSVDGYTEAFF
TRBV27,NA,CASSLGTARGSYEQYF
TRBV5-5,NA,CASSSQTDPSGNTIYF
TRBV5-1,few,CASSPSGTGNTEAFF
TRBV7-8,once,CASSLTELNTEAFF
TRBV7-2,once,CASSPLAAPGTGELFF
TRBV5-4,NA,CASSLGGQAVEQYF
TRBV6-1,once,CASSEVSGANVLTF
TRBV9,NA,CASSVVGRGNTEAFF
TRBV2,NA,CASSDPAGGQETQYF
TRBV15,NA,CATSSGGPSYEQYF
TRBV15,few,CATSRDPRKVAKNIQYF
TRBV2,NA,CASSAVRAGNTIYF
TRBV18,once,CASSPEIGNTIYF
TRBV18,NA,CASSSKNTGYEQYF
TRBV30,NA,CAWTDYSGANVLTF
TRBV7-8,NA,CASSSDRDEQFF
TRBV9,NA,CASSVGWLSEAFF
TRBV21-1,NA,CASSPPRRTAHEQYF
TRBV19,NA,CASSWTENTEAFF
TRBV24-1,NA,CATSDAQGGSYNEQFF
TRBV28,NA,CASSALAGGRTDTQYF
TRBV6-6,NA,CASIRGTGNYGYTF
TRBV9,NA,CASTNPGLEEQFF
TRBV15,NA,CATSRGLGEGNTGELFF
TRBV18,NA,CASSPTDRGRLQPQHF
TRBV5-1,NA,CASSYNQETQYF
TRBV5-1,once,CASSLASGSGEYEQYF
TRBV2,NA,CASRPGQGVYSNQPQHF
TRBV19,NA,CASSMIPAGDTEAFF
TRBV28,NA,CASILQGNTEAFF
TRBV27,NA,CASSSDSHTPYVGYTF
TRBV9,NA,CASSVAWTRVPLVSNEQFF
TRBV5-6,NA,CASSPGDASETQYF
TRBV12-3/TRBV12-4,NA,CASSLLEASEQFF
TRBV5-4,NA,CASSLKTGGRGQEGYTF